The 11 T cell receptor beta chains in this list originate from one sample, sequenced in a study of technical replicates of blood from a handful of donors (dated by TCRdb to between 2016 and 2019). The library was made by the immunoSEQ multiplex PCR assay. TCRdb provides this immuneACCESS table in a form limited to in-frame rearrangements. Some clones are lacking; in checked studies, under half of them reflect an unresolved V gene, and why the rest are absent is not known. This sample holds some 47,000 clones; approximately 90% were observed only once. The top ten hold about 3.9% of the sample. Sequenced sample: PBMCs. The receptor set was obtained from a human donor in good health. Some clones in this sample may be carry-over from other donors' samples.

This sequence joins TRBV13 and TRBJ1-2, with D tentatively TRBD1 (6 bases). The CDR3 is 12 amino acids. Trimming pared 3 bases from V and 6 bases from J, leaving 8 bases between. Germline CDR1 and CDR2: PRHDT and FYEKMQ (reference sequence). CDR3 in DNA: TGTGCCAGCAGCTTGGACAGACATGGCTACACCTTC. It translates to CASSLDRHGYTF.

The chain employs TRBV5-4 and TRBJ1-1, with D hard to call. This CDR3 has 13 residues. CDR1 SGHNT and CDR2 YYREEE come from the germline V gene (reference sequence). V was clipped by 0 bases and J by 6 bases, with 9 bases between them. The CDR3 spells CASSLGGFAEAFF. DNA for the CDR3: TGTGCCAGCAGCTTGGGAGGGTTCGCTGAAGCTTTCTTT.

The rearrangement uses TRBV15 and TRBJ2-1; TRBD2 is a possible D gene (5 bases). Germline-derived CDR1 and CDR2 are LNHNV and YYDKDF (reference sequence). V was shortened by 4 bases and J by 15 bases, with 22 bases between the two germline ends. The CDR3 is 14 residues long. The CDR3 here is CATSTEGIATSGFF. The CDR3 DNA reads TGTGCCACCAGCACCGAAGGGATAGCGACGAGCGGGTTCTTC.

V gene TRBV10-3 combines with J gene TRBJ1-6, with a weak D call TRBD1 (5 bases). V lost 6 bases and J lost 11, with 11 bases in between. The CDR3 spans 12 residues. Germline CDR1 is ENHRY and CDR2 is SYGVKD. CDR3 protein: CAISLDSTPLHF. The CDR3 coding sequence is TGTGCCATCAGCCTCGACAGTACACCCCTCCACTTT.

This clone was observed a handful of times. The chain carries TRBV30 and TRBJ2-3; 7 nucleotides line up with TRBD2. Looked up from germline, CDR1 is GTSNPN and CDR2 is SVGIG (reference sequence). V was clipped by 4 bases and J by 3 bases; unmatched bases: 7. This CDR3 has 14 amino acids. Written as DNA, the CDR3 is TGTGCCTGGAAACGCGGGAGAGGTACAGATACGCAGTATTTT. Its translation is CAWKRGRGTDTQYF.

The V call is TRBV5-1, the J call TRBJ2-7; 9 nucleotides agree with TRBD2. V was pared by 2 bases and J by 6 bases, with 3 bases of the junction left unmatched. The germline V gene has CDR1 SGHRS and CDR2 YFSETQ. CDR3 size: 13 residues. CDR3 in DNA: TGCGCCAGCAGCTTTAATAGCGGGGGCGAGCAGTACTTC. Translated: CASSFNSGGEQYF. Based on the CDR3 plus reference TRBV5-1 and TRBJ2-7, the full variable domain is KAGVTQTPRYLIKTRGQQVTLSCSPISGHRSVSWYQQTPGQGLQFLFEYFSETQRNKGNFPGRFSGRQFSNSRSEMNVSTLELGDSALYLCASSFNSGGEQYFGPGTRLTVT.

The chain combines TRBV10-1 with TRBJ1-2; 7 bases fit TRBD1. Trimming at V came to 8 bases and at J to 6 bases, leaving 6 bases not matched to a gene. Germline lookup yields CDR1 WNHNN and CDR2 SYGVQD (reference sequence). This CDR3 comprises 12 residues. The CDR3 DNA follows: TGCGCCAGCTTGGGCAGGGGGGATGGCTACACCTTC. This encodes CASLGRGDGYTF.

J is TRBJ2-7 and V is TRBV19; a weak D match, TRBD2 (7 bases). Germline V gene lookup returns CDR1 LNHDA and CDR2 SQIVND (reference sequence). Trimming stripped 6 bases from V and 8 bases from J, with 26 bases between. The length of the CDR3 is 16 residues. CDR3 residues: CASSPSVTAGGRQQYF. The CDR3 nucleotides read TGTGCCAGTAGCCCTTCAGTGACAGCCGGGGGGCGGCAGCAGTACTTC.

The chain recombines TRBV2 with TRBJ2-3, with D perhaps matching TRBD1 (5 bases). Germline V CDR1 and CDR2: SNHLY, FYNNEI. The CDR3 extends over 12 amino acids. V shed 10 bases and J shed 4 bases, with 12 bases lying between them. This CDR3 reads CATGRVADTQYF. CDR3 nucleotides: TGTGCCACCGGCAGGGTTGCAGATACGCAGTATTTT.

This clone appeared a single time. The chain recombines TRBV5-6 with TRBJ2-7, with 7 bases identical to TRBD1. Per the germline V gene, CDR1 is SGHDT and CDR2 is YYEEEE. The V and J ends lost 4 bases and 4 bases, in that order; junction bases with no gene match: 20. The CDR3 has 18 amino acids. CDR3 nucleotides: TGTGCCAGCAGCGGCGGCACTACCCGGACAGGAGATTCTTACGAGCAGTACTTC. The encoded protein is CASSGGTTRTGDSYEQYF.

The chain employs TRBV7-3 and TRBJ1-1; no firm D call. V shed 8 bases and J shed 0 bases, with 16 bases lying between them. CDR3 length: 15 residues. Germline CDR1 and CDR2: SGHTA and FQGTGA. CDR3 amino acids: CASSSSGSMNTEAFF. CDR3 sequence (DNA): TGTGCCAGCTCGTCGAGCGGCAGCATGAACACTGAAGCTTTCTTT.